The present T cell receptor (beta chain) was sequenced within a study of blood T cell repertoires in COVID-19. Whole-study context: Acute and convalescent COVID-19 specimens originated in the United States, Italy and Spain. PBMCs, B-cell-depleted T cells, or T cells were the source of the cDNA or gDNA that made up the material.

V dropped 4 bases and J dropped 8; count of bases not matched to a gene: 12. Germline V gives CDR1 SGHRS, CDR2 YFSETQ. The CDR3 covers 15 residues. Per the original data handling: Cell counts per sample came from amplifying reference gene primers. Here immunoSEQ multiplex PCR was the method, and the copy in TCRdb shows in-frame clones only, minus some. V, J and clone size are taken as reported in that table, and D and trimming were inferred from the DNA itself. This sample carries some 280,000 clones, around four fifths of them seen once, and the ten largest clones take approximately 3.8%. The chain uses TRBV5-1 and TRBJ1-2; 9 positions match TRBD1. This TCR was sampled from a woman in her forties or fifties with active or convalescent COVID-19. The sequenced sample was peripheral blood. CDR3 DNA sequence: TGCGCCAGCAGCGACGGACAGGGGCTTATTCCGGGCTACACCTTC. Amino acids: CASSDGQGLIPGYTF.